The clone carrying this T cell receptor (beta chain) was counted ten times or more. The cDNA was generated through 5'RACE incorporating 10-nucleotide random UMIs. In TCRdb, the 5' RACE reads were re-called with MiXCR into one record per CDR3 protein. The table includes approximately 21,000 distinct CDR3 sequences, 5% to 7% detected once. CDR3 length: 14 amino acids. V dropped 0 bases and J dropped 3 bases, with 10 bases sitting between them. Germline assignment: CDR1 SGDLS and CDR2 YYNGEE. The study built sorted libraries from 1 million CD4+ or CD8+ T cells. This specimen comes from a study of neurological immune-mediated disorders.

The sequencing sample was made of CD8+ T cells from blood. This chain connects TRBV9 to TRBJ2-7; a possible D gene is TRBD1 (5 bases). This TCR derives from a man aged 18 to 30 in good health. In DNA, the CDR3 is TGTGCCAGCAGCGTAGGTTCAGGGAACTACGAGCAGTACTTC. Its translation is CASSVGSGNYEQYF. Full variable domain (outside the CDR3, taken from reference TRBV9 and TRBJ2-7): DSGVTQTPKHLITATGQRVTLRCSPRSGDLSVYWYQQSLDQGLQFLIQYYNGEERAKGNILERFSAQQFPDLHSELNLSSLELGDSALYFCASSVGSGNYEQYFGPGTRLTVT.